This T cell receptor (beta chain) appears in the sequencing data of a study of blood T cell repertoires in COVID-19 (dated by TCRdb to 2018 to 2021). General notes on the study: Recovered participants in ImmuneRACE Cohort 3 were defined by two consecutive negative NP/OP PCR tests, clearance by a healthcare professional, or resolution of symptoms. Where available, HLA class I and class II types were taken from metadata supplied by the sample provider and were not determined by assay-based typing. The repertoires were released in a freely available public database intended as a resource for research on the immune response to SARS-CoV-2. A de-identified subject ID, COVID-19 status, age in years and sex were almost always included in the sample metadata. Deeply sampled blood TCRbeta repertoires from subjects exposed to, actively infected with, or recovered from COVID-19 were included in the dataset. The material from the prospective study consisted of cDNA or gDNA derived from T cells, B-cell-depleted T cells, or PBMCs. The collaborator samples originated in the United States, Italy and Spain and spanned the acute and convalescent phases of COVID-19. The samples were drawn from two sources: the first 160 participants of the ongoing ImmuneRACE study, and 1,254 subjects contributed by 6 global collaborators.

TCRbeta CDR3 regions were amplified from genomic DNA by means of the immunoSEQ Assay, a bias-controlled multiplex PCR. The source study handled its data this way. Nucleated cell counts per sample were estimated from amplification of reference gene primers within the assay. To quantify the absolute abundance of each unique TCRbeta CDR3 rearrangement, sequence reads were collapsed and filtered. For each sample, productive Simpson clonality was calculated as the square root of Simpson's diversity index across productive rearrangements. TCRdb took over this immuneACCESS table, retaining in-frame rearrangements with V and J assigned. Such tables are incomplete; in checked studies, under half of the missing clones stem from an unresolved V gene, and the remainder is unexplained. The V and J calls and clone size were taken over from that table, and D and trimming were inferred from the DNA. The sample contains some 200,000 clones, over 75% of them found a single time. 5.5% to 8.5% of the sample is held by the ten biggest clonotypes.

Participants in the prospective study were aged about 18 to 95 years, lived in about two dozen United States geographic areas, and enrolled through a virtual design. To assign participants to cohorts, the prospective study relied on clinical history that participants themselves reported in a screening survey and a study questionnaire. In the prospective study, mobile phlebotomists collected whole blood, serum and a nasopharyngeal or oropharyngeal swab from each participant. Additional blood draws and questionnaires over an approximately 2-month period could optionally be provided by prospective study participants. Before DNA extraction, prospective study blood samples were shipped either frozen or at room temperature. As for this clone: Its cognate antigen has yet to be identified. Base qualities are not recorded, but no much larger clone differs from it by a single base.

Trimming leaves V shorter by 1 base and J shorter by 2 bases, with the junction holding 1 base beyond the gene matches. The CDR3 holds 14 amino acids from the cysteine to the phenylalanine. Only the CDR3 DNA is retained, 42 bases long and in frame from the first base. The germline V gene provides CDR1 LGHNA and CDR2 YSLEER. Study-wide conclusions, independent of this receptor: How much clinical and demographic metadata was included differed by source and by participant, and the metadata was provided uncurated.

Input material: PBMCs or T cells enriched from blood (not recorded which). The V and J segments used are TRBV4-3 and TRBJ2-5, with 7 bases matching TRBD1. This sequence originates from a man younger than 45 in a cohort exposed to, infected with or recovered from COVID-19 (not recorded which). CDR3 protein: CASSQVGQQETQYF. At the DNA level, the sequence is TGCGCCAGCAGCCAAGTGGGACAGCAAGAGACCCAGTACTTC.